This T cell receptor (beta chain) was obtained from a study of shared clonotypes between healthy human individuals. The assay was run at deep level. When replicate PCRs were run on unsorted PBMC, they used roughly 280 ng DNA, approximately 33,000 T cell genomes. Produced via immunoSEQ multiplex PCR; TCRdb's table is partial and in-frame only. This sample has approximately 500,000 clones; around 79% occur once, and the top ten carry roughly an eighth. All participating donors were Caucasian adults from Nashville, Tennessee. The CDR3 has 14 amino acids. With 1 base removed from V and 2 bases from J, the gap between germline ends came to 6 bases. CDR1 and CDR2 from the germline V gene are SEHNR and FQNEAQ (reference sequence).

The sequenced sample consisted of PBMCs. This rearrangement joins TRBV7-9 to TRBJ2-1; weak D call: TRBD1 (5 bases). This TCR was recovered from a woman aged 40 to 55 in good health. Some clones in this sample may be carry-over from other donors' samples. The CDR3 reads CASSLVTAYNEQFF. The CDR3 DNA sequence: TGTGCCAGCAGCTTAGTGACAGCCTACAATGAGCAGTTCTTC.